Listed below are T cell receptor beta chains from one sample, sequenced in a study of cytomegalovirus exposure and HLA in healthy donors. This table comes from immunoSEQ multiplex PCR, and its TCRdb copy is limited to in-frame clones, with some not included. The sample holds 70,000 to 100,000 clones, approximately 60% seen once. Sequenced input: PBMCs. Every receptor here comes from a woman in her forties or fifties in good health and CMV-seropositive. CDR3s include the opening cysteine and the closing phenylalanine or tryptophan. The D gene is left open where the match is weak. The listing skips clone size in some rows; elsewhere it reads once, few, many or a size class.

TRBV6-1	NA	TRBJ1-5	NA	TGTGCCAGCAGTGAAGCTGGGGCAGGGGCACTTCAGCCCCAGCATTTT	CASSEAGAGALQPQHF
TRBV28	few	TRBJ2-2	TRBD2	TGTGCCAGCAGTTTGTGGCGGGGGGAAAACGGGGAGCTGTTTTTT	CASSLWRGENGELFF
TRBV14	NA	TRBJ1-2	NA	TGTGCCAGCAGCCAAGATTCGGTTAGGGACTATCCCTATGGCTACACCTTC	CASSQDSVRDYPYGYTF
TRBV7-9	NA	TRBJ2-7	NA	TGTGCCAGCAGCCACCGGACACCCTACGAGCAGTACTTC	CASSHRTPYEQYF
TRBV2	few	TRBJ1-5	NA	TGTGCCAGCAGTGATGGCTCGTATAGCAATCAGCCCCAGCATTTT	CASSDGSYSNQPQHF
TRBV5-1	NA	TRBJ1-1	NA	TGCGCCAGCAGCCCTCGAGCCGCTCCGATGAACACTGAAGCTTTCTTT	CASSPRAAPMNTEAFF
TRBV18	NA	TRBJ1-1	NA	TGTGCCAGCTCACCAACGGCGGGGAACACTGAAGCTTTCTTT	CASSPTAGNTEAFF
TRBV28	NA	TRBJ2-7	TRBD1	TGTGCCAGCCGGACAGGGTTCGGCGAGCAGTACTTC	CASRTGFGEQYF
TRBV6-1	few	TRBJ2-7	NA	TGTGCCAGCAGTGAAGGCCACCGACAGGAATCCTACGAGCAGTACTTC	CASSEGHRQESYEQYF
TRBV9	NA	TRBJ1-2	NA	TGTGCCAGCAGCCCGGGTCTCACTAACTATGGCTACACCTTC	CASSPGLTNYGYTF
TRBV27	NA	TRBJ2-1	NA	TGTGCCAGCAGTTTATGGGAGACTACCAGAAACAATGAGCAGTTCTTC	CASSLWETTRNNEQFF
TRBV7-8	NA	TRBJ2-5	TRBD1	TGTGCCAGCAGCAACCGACAGGGGGAGCAGACCCAGTACTTC	CASSNRQGEQTQYF
TRBV4-3	NA	TRBJ2-2	NA	TGCGCCAGCAGTCCCTCCACGGCCGGGGAGCTGTTTTTT	CASSPSTAGELFF
TRBV7-8	NA	TRBJ1-6	TRBD1	TGTGCCAGCAGCTGGTTTAGCGAGACAGGGAATTCACCCCTCCACTTT	CASSWFSETGNSPLHF
TRBV28	few	TRBJ1-2	NA	TGTGCCAGCAGTTCAACAGGGCTCTATGGCTACACCTTC	CASSSTGLYGYTF
TRBV27	once	TRBJ2-1	TRBD2	TGTGCCAGCAGTTTATCCGCGGGGGGGCTCCATGAGCAGTTCTTC	CASSLSAGGLHEQFF
TRBV30	NA	TRBJ2-2	TRBD2	TGTGCCTGGAAGAAGCGGGGGGCGAACACCGGGGAGCTGTTTTTT	CAWKKRGANTGELFF
TRBV4-2	NA	TRBJ1-2	NA	TGTGCCAGCAGCCAATCAGAGACGGGCTATGGCTACACCTTC	CASSQSETGYGYTF
TRBV7-2	NA	TRBJ1-1	NA	TGTGCCAGCAGCTTGGAGGCAGGGAGGGACACTGAAGCTTTCTTT	CASSLEAGRDTEAFF
TRBV5-8	NA	TRBJ1-1	TRBD1	TGTGCCAGCAGCATCTTCGGACAGGGCACTGAAGCTTTCTTT	CASSIFGQGTEAFF
TRBV27	NA	TRBJ1-2	TRBD1	TGTGCCAGCAGTTTGGAGGGGACAGGGGGCCACTATGGCTACACCTTC	CASSLEGTGGHYGYTF
TRBV7-7	once	TRBJ2-1	TRBD2	TGTGCCAGCAGCTTAGTTAGCGGGGGGGCAGGCGATGAGCAGTTCTTC	CASSLVSGGAGDEQFF
TRBV7-8	NA	TRBJ1-2	NA	TGTGCCAGCAGCCCCGACAGGAACTATGGCTACACCTTC	CASSPDRNYGYTF